These 30 T cell receptor beta chains were sequenced from one sample in a study of cytomegalovirus exposure and HLA in healthy donors. Primers included in the PCR were 60 Vbeta and 13 Jbeta primers. The repertoire was sequenced with immunoSEQ multiplex PCR; TCRdb's copy has only in-frame clones and lacks some. The sample records 140,000 or so clones, about 70% being singletons. Sequences were obtained from PBMCs. These receptors were obtained from a woman aged 40 to 50 in good health and CMV-seronegative.

V gene TRBV30 combines with J gene TRBJ1-2; D might be TRBD1 (5 bases). The CDR3 consists of 15 residues. With 1 base removed from V and 4 bases from J, the gap between germline ends came to 16 bases. Germline CDR1 GTSNPN, CDR2 SVGIG (reference sequence). The CDR3 loop reads CAWSEWDFVGYGYTF. The DNA for the CDR3 is TGTGCCTGGAGTGAATGGGACTTTGTGGGCTATGGCTACACCTTC.

The chain is built from TRBV27 and TRBJ2-3; TRBD2 matches 9 bases. The CDR3 loop spans 15 amino acids. Per the germline V gene, CDR1 is MNHEY and CDR2 is SMNVEV (reference sequence). J gave up 1 base and V 3 bases, and 2 bases lay outside the gene matches. CDR3 nucleotide sequence: TGTGCCAGCAGTTTGGGACTAGCCCGCACAGATACGCAGTATTTT. Its translation: CASSLGLARTDTQYF.

As regards this clone: The junction does not match germline at one end; this may be a read error. The chain recombines TRBV7-9 with TRBJ2-6; 7 bases align to TRBD1. The germline CDR1 and CDR2 sequences are SEHNR and FQNEAQ (reference sequence). The CDR3 loop spans 16 amino acids. CDR3 in DNA: TGTTCCAGCACCGAGGGGGCTGGGACTGGGGCCAACGTCCTGACTTTC. Translating gives CSSTEGAGTGANVLTF.

This chain connects TRBV2 to TRBJ1-5; weak D call: TRBD1 (5 bases). Germline V gene data show CDR1 as SNHLY and CDR2 as FYNNEI. This CDR3 is 16 amino acids long. Trimming took off 7 bases at V and 4 bases at J, with 20 bases between the two ends. CDR3 residues: CASTWGGVGLNQPQHF. DNA for the CDR3: TGTGCCAGCACTTGGGGGGGAGTTGGTTTGAATCAGCCCCAGCATTTT.

This clone appeared a few times. As DNA, the CDR3 is TGCGCCAGCAGCTTCCATGTCTGGGCGGGAATGGGCCGGAGTGGTGAGCAGTTCTTC. Translated, it gives CASSFHVWAGMGRSGEQFF. This chain uses TRBV5-1 with TRBJ2-1; possibly TRBD2 for D (6 bases). The CDR3 is 19 amino acids. Germline CDR1 SGHRS, CDR2 YFSETQ. Trimming removed 2 bases from V and 9 bases from J, with 30 bases in between.

The chain employs TRBV5-1 and TRBJ1-2, with 7 bases that match TRBD1. Germline V gene data show CDR1 as SGHRS and CDR2 as YFSETQ. J lost 0 bases, V lost 4 bases, and 3 bases had no gene match. The CDR3 spans 14 residues. The CDR3 DNA sequence: TGCGCCAGCAGCCCGGGGACAGCTAACTATGGCTACACCTTC. Its translation is CASSPGTANYGYTF.

The rearrangement links TRBV10-1 to TRBJ1-1; no firm D call. Trimming removed 10 bases from V and 3 bases from J, with 12 bases in between. The CDR3 has 12 residues. Germline CDR1 and CDR2: WNHNN and SYGVQD (reference sequence). Here the CDR3 reads CATRGDYTEAFF. CDR3 bases: TGCGCCACTCGAGGAGACTACACTGAAGCTTTCTTT.

V is TRBV11-2 and J is TRBJ2-1, with 7 positions matching TRBD2. Germline trimming cut 4 bases from V and 6 bases from J; bases unmatched to any gene: 9. CDR1 and CDR2 from the germline V gene are SGHAT and FQNNGV. The CDR3 consists of 15 residues. CDR3 region: CASSSSGTTINEQFF. In DNA form, the CDR3 reads TGTGCCAGCAGCTCGTCCGGGACTACTATCAATGAGCAGTTCTTC.

This chain uses TRBV5-4 with TRBJ2-3; 13 nucleotides align to TRBD2. V lost 4 bases and J lost 5; bases outside the gene matches: 10. The germline V gene encodes CDR1 SGHNT and CDR2 YYREEE (reference sequence). The CDR3 consists of 17 residues. The CDR3 here is CASSIGLAGAWGDTQYF. The DNA of the CDR3 is TGTGCCAGCAGCATCGGACTAGCGGGGGCCTGGGGAGATACGCAGTATTTT.

The rearrangement links TRBV29-1 to TRBJ2-5; D is undetermined. Trimming removed 1 base from V and 4 bases from J, with 10 bases in between. The CDR3 length is 13 residues. Germline CDR1 and CDR2: SQVTM and ANQGSEA. The CDR3, as DNA: TGCAGCGTTGAAGTGGTAAGCCCAGAGACCCAGTACTTC. Its protein product is CSVEVVSPETQYF.

The chain uses TRBV27 and TRBJ2-7; 8 bases fit TRBD1. The CDR3 extends over 17 amino acids. CDR1 is MNHEY, CDR2 SMNVEV, per germline (reference sequence). The ends lost 6 bases at V and 2 bases at J; junction bases unmatched: 15. CDR3 sequence reads: CASRPGTGVRGTYEQYF. CDR3 nucleotide sequence: TGTGCCAGCAGGCCGGGGACAGGCGTGAGAGGTACCTACGAGCAGTACTTC.

The chain is built from TRBV7-9 and TRBJ1-4; 9 bases agree with TRBD1. Germline CDR1 and CDR2: SEHNR and FQNEAQ (reference sequence). V gave up 2 bases and J gave up 6 bases; unmatched junction bases: 4. The CDR3 loop spans 15 amino acids. Here the CDR3 DNA reads TGTGCCAGCAGCTTAACAGGGGGCGGACATGAAAAACTGTTTTTT. Its translation is CASSLTGGGHEKLFF.

Turning to this clone: The junction departs from the called germline gene at one end, perhaps through a read error. V usage is TRBV7-9 and J usage is TRBJ2-3; 9 bases are shared with TRBD1. This CDR3 has 14 residues. CDR1 and CDR2 (germline): SEHNR, FQNEAQ (reference sequence). CDR3: CSSSLGTGSDTQYF. CDR3 in DNA: TGTTCCAGCAGCCTCGGGACAGGGTCAGATACGCAGTATTTT.

This clone was observed a few times. The chain recombines TRBV7-7 with TRBJ2-7; no firm D call. CDR1 and CDR2 (germline): SSHAT, FNYEAQ (reference sequence). Trimming took off 0 bases at V and 0 bases at J, with 6 bases between the two ends. The CDR3 is made up of 14 amino acids. The CDR3 sequence: CASSLALSSYEQYF. CDR3 DNA sequence: TGTGCCAGCAGCTTAGCTCTGAGCTCCTACGAGCAGTACTTC.

Regarding this clone: Germline is not matched at one junction end, which may reflect a read error. The rearrangement uses TRBV7-9 and TRBJ1-1; D not resolved. CDR3 size: 14 residues. CDR1 SEHNR and CDR2 FQNEAQ come from the germline V gene (reference sequence). The CDR3 coding sequence is TGTTCCAGCAGCTTAGTTGCGGGGTATACTGAAGCTTTCTTT. It specifies CSSSLVAGYTEAFF.

The chain combines TRBV18 with TRBJ2-5; 13 nucleotides match TRBD2. The CDR3 loop spans 16 amino acids. Germline-derived CDR1 and CDR2 are KGHSH and LQKENI. V gave up 3 bases and J gave up 5 bases; unmatched junction bases: 6. CDR3 sequence reads: CASSPTSGRALETQYF. The DNA for the CDR3 is TGTGCCAGCTCACCTACTAGCGGGAGGGCCCTGGAGACCCAGTACTTC.

The chain employs TRBV6-5 and TRBJ2-1; D may be TRBD2 (6 bases). The ends were cut back, 0 bases at V and 6 bases at J, with 12 bases in the middle. Per the germline V gene, CDR1 is MNHEY and CDR2 is SVGAGI. This CDR3 is 15 amino acids long. The CDR3 loop is CASSYSGGALNEQFF. The CDR3 DNA follows: TGTGCCAGCAGTTACTCGGGGGGAGCGCTCAATGAGCAGTTCTTC.

This chain links TRBV27 with TRBJ2-1; 13 bases line up with TRBD2. Trimming at V came to 5 bases and at J to 7 bases, leaving 5 bases not matched to a gene. The CDR3 has 15 amino acids. Germline lookup yields CDR1 MNHEY and CDR2 SMNVEV (reference sequence). The CDR3 loop reads CASSPLAGGPNEQFF. The CDR3, as DNA: TGTGCCAGCAGTCCACTAGCGGGAGGGCCAAATGAGCAGTTCTTC.

The chain joins TRBV19 to TRBJ2-7; no reliable D call. This CDR3 contains 13 residues. Trimming removed 3 bases at V and 3 bases at J, with 9 bases between. The germline V gene encodes CDR1 LNHDA and CDR2 SQIVND (reference sequence). The CDR3 region is CASSIVGLYEQYF. CDR3 coding DNA: TGTGCCAGTAGTATTGTTGGGCTCTACGAGCAGTACTTC.

There are a few counts of this clone. The V call is TRBV27, the J call TRBJ1-2; tentatively, D is TRBD1 (5 bases). Germline V gene sequence: CDR1 MNHEY, CDR2 SMNVEV (reference sequence). Trimming shortened V by 3 bases and J by 2 bases, and 10 bases separated the two germline ends. The CDR3 contains 14 residues. For the CDR3, the DNA is TGTGCCAGCAGTTTTCGACAGTTCAACTATGGCTACACCTTC. It translates to CASSFRQFNYGYTF.

This chain joins TRBV28 and TRBJ2-2; D remains unclear. Looked up from germline, CDR1 is MDHEN and CDR2 is SYDVKM. The CDR3 totals 15 residues. V was cut by 7 bases and J by 2 bases, with 14 bases left in between. CDR3 residues: CASTMMTFNTGELFF. In DNA form, the CDR3 reads TGTGCCAGCACCATGATGACTTTTAACACCGGGGAGCTGTTTTTT.

The table lists this clone with a few counts. The gene calls are TRBV7-9 and TRBJ1-1, with TRBD1 identical over 8 bases. Germline lookup yields CDR1 SEHNR and CDR2 FQNEAQ (reference sequence). The CDR3 extends over 14 amino acids. V lost 4 bases, J lost 4 bases, and 5 bases stayed unmatched. CDR3 sequence reads: CASSWGQVGTEAFF. The DNA of the CDR3 is TGTGCCAGCAGCTGGGGACAGGTGGGCACTGAAGCTTTCTTT.

The J gene is TRBJ2-1, the V gene TRBV5-1; 10 bases are shared with TRBD2. Germline V gene data show CDR1 as SGHRS and CDR2 as YFSETQ. The CDR3 is made up of 17 amino acids. Trimming took 1 base from V and 4 from J; bases not matched to a gene: 8. CDR3 protein: CASSLSGLAGVYNEQFF. The CDR3 coding sequence is TGCGCCAGCAGCTTGAGCGGGCTAGCGGGGGTGTACAATGAGCAGTTCTTC.

In its sample, this clone was seen once. The chain employs TRBV5-1 and TRBJ2-5; D unresolved. The CDR3 is made up of 13 amino acids. CDR1 is SGHRS, CDR2 YFSETQ, per germline. V shed 3 bases and J shed 5 bases, with 11 bases lying between them. CDR3 DNA: TGCGCCAGCAGCTCAAACCAGGCGGAGACCCAGTACTTC. Its protein product is CASSSNQAETQYF.

The chain is built from TRBV5-1 and TRBJ2-3; a weak D match, TRBD2 (5 bases). The CDR3 totals 15 residues. The germline V and J ends were trimmed by 3 bases and 4 bases, with 15 bases remaining between them. CDR1 is SGHRS, CDR2 YFSETQ, per germline. CDR3 sequence: CASSSFGDSADTQYF. The CDR3 DNA reads TGCGCCAGCAGCTCGTTCGGGGATTCGGCAGATACGCAGTATTTT.

The gene calls are TRBV19 and TRBJ2-3; 15 bases line up with TRBD2. V lost 4 bases to trimming and J lost 5 bases; unmatched junction nucleotides: 1. The CDR3 has 15 residues. Germline values: CDR1 LNHDA, CDR2 SQIVND (reference sequence). The CDR3, as DNA: TGTGCCAGTAGTAGGACTAGCGGGGGGGGAGATACGCAGTATTTT. It encodes CASSRTSGGGDTQYF.

The chain links TRBV18 to TRBJ2-7; 8 bases line up with TRBD2. Germline V lookup: CDR1 KGHSH, CDR2 LQKENI. The J segment lost 2 bases and the V segment lost 1 base, leaving 4 bases of the junction unmatched. This CDR3 is 15 amino acids long. CDR3 coding DNA: TGTGCCAGCTCACCACGGACTAGCACCACCTACGAGCAGTACTTC. Protein product: CASSPRTSTTYEQYF.

In this sample, this clone turned up a few times. The chain recombines TRBV29-1 with TRBJ2-2, with D perhaps matching TRBD1 (6 bases). V lost 1 base to trimming and J lost 6 bases, with 12 bases between them. Germline CDR1 reads SQVTM; CDR2 reads ANQGSEA. The CDR3 sequence is 14 residues long. This CDR3 is CSVEGGRTAGELFF. CDR3 nucleotide sequence: TGCAGCGTTGAAGGGGGAAGGACAGCCGGGGAGCTGTTTTTT.

The rearrangement links TRBV19 to TRBJ1-1; D is uncertain. CDR3 length: 15 amino acids. Germline V gene lookup returns CDR1 LNHDA and CDR2 SQIVND (reference sequence). Trimming shortened V by 0 bases and J by 4 bases, and 12 bases separated the two germline ends. CDR3 region: CASSIDLAGSTEAFF. The CDR3 region has the DNA TGTGCCAGTAGTATAGATCTGGCTGGCTCCACTGAAGCTTTCTTT.

The V and J genes are TRBV20-1 and TRBJ2-7; D remains unclear. CDR3 length: 11 residues. The V gene lost 7 bases and the J gene lost 0 bases, with 7 bases spanning the gap. Germline loops: CDR1 DFQATT, CDR2 SNEGSKA (reference sequence). The CDR3 bases are TGCAGTGTTAGGAGCTCCTACGAGCAGTACTTC. Amino acid sequence: CSVRSSYEQYF.